The 9 T cell receptor beta chains in this list originate from one sample, sequenced in a study of CD8+CD57+ T cells in acquired aplastic anemia. The authors sequenced patients whose flow cytometry had shown CD8+CD57+ cell expansion. Using genomic DNA as the template, TCR beta VDJ and CDR3 profiling was carried out. MiXCR, run by TCRdb on the reads, gives a single entry per CDR3 protein. The repertoire includes about 190,000 distinct CDR3 sequences, around 47% of them detected once, and over 7.5% sits in the top ten. Material for sequencing was sorted CD4+, CD8+, or CD8+CD57+ T cells (not recorded which) from PBMCs. The receptor set was obtained from a human donor with aplastic anemia.

The V gene is TRBV2, the J gene TRBJ1-2; D call uncertain. This CDR3 region has 12 residues. V was pared by 7 bases and J by 7 bases, with 13 bases between. Germline V gives CDR1 SNHLY, CDR2 FYNNEI. CDR3 DNA: TGTGCCAGCAATCAGGACGTCCGTGGCTACACCTTC. Encoded protein: CASNQDVRGYTF. The full variable domain, its missing parts supplied by reference TRBV2 and TRBJ1-2, is EPEVTQTPSHQVTQMGQEVILRCVPISNHLYFYWYRQILGQKVEFLVSFYNNEISEKSEIFDDQFSVERPDGSNFTLKIRSTKLEDSAMYFCASNQDVRGYTFGSGTRLTVV.

This clonotype was seen a handful of times. The chain links TRBV5-1 to TRBJ1-3; D is perhaps TRBD1 (5 bases). V shed 10 bases and J shed 10 bases, with 27 bases lying between them. The CDR3 has 15 amino acids. Germline CDR1 SGHRS, CDR2 YFSETQ. The CDR3: CAGRPSGGSQRTIYF. The CDR3 nucleotides are TGCGCCGGCCGACCCTCCGGGGGTTCTCAACGGACCATATATTTT.

In regard to this clonotype: With a much larger clone just one base away, this may be a read error. The CDR3 DNA sequence: TGTGCCAGCAGCCAATGGTACTACGGGCAGTACTTC. It codes for CASSQWYYGQYF. This chain joins TRBV3-1 and TRBJ2-7; D gene ambiguous. The CDR3 length is 12 residues. The germline CDR1 and CDR2 sequences are LGHDT and YNNKEL (reference sequence).

This chain joins TRBV6-1 and TRBJ1-1; D remains unclear. The CDR3 has 12 residues. Between the trimmed V and J ends, which lost 6 bases and 7 bases, there was a span of 12 bases. Germline V gives CDR1 MNHNS, CDR2 SASEGT. In DNA form, the CDR3 reads TGTGCCAGCAGAACTACGCGCAGTGAAGCTTTCTTT. Its translation is CASRTTRSEAFF.

V usage is TRBV10-2 and J usage is TRBJ1-6; D unresolved. This CDR3 has 15 residues. Germline V gene sequence: CDR1 WSHSY, CDR2 SAAADI. V lost 2 bases and J lost 10, with 15 bases in between. In nucleotides, the CDR3 is TGCGCCAGCAGTGAGCCTCCCCTAGGGAACTCACCCCTCCACTTT. This translates into CASSEPPLGNSPLHF.

The table lists this clonotype with a few counts. V is TRBV3-1 and J is TRBJ2-1; 7 bases align to TRBD2. The germline gives CDR1 LGHDT, CDR2 YNNKEL (reference sequence). CDR3 size: 14 residues. V shed 9 bases and J 6 bases; nucleotides not matched to a gene: 11. The CDR3 coding sequence is TGTGCCAGGACGAGCGGGAATCTGTTCAATGAGCAGTTCTTC. It encodes CARTSGNLFNEQFF.

This chain connects TRBV12-3 or TRBV12-4 to TRBJ1-2; D perhaps matches TRBD1 (5 bases). This CDR3 contains 15 residues. V shed 1 base and J shed 8 bases, with 17 bases lying between them. The DNA for the CDR3 is TGTGCCAGCAGTTTAGGAGGGGACCTGCCGGGGGGCTACACCTTC. This encodes CASSLGGDLPGGYTF.

The rearrangement links TRBV15 to TRBJ2-7; TRBD1 or TRBD2 may be the D gene (5 bases each). V was trimmed by 3 bases and J by 2 bases, leaving 14 bases between them. The CDR3 has 15 residues. Germline CDR1 LNHNV, CDR2 YYDKDF (reference sequence). The CDR3 protein is CATSSWGTAAYEQYF. CDR3 bases: TGTGCCACCAGCAGCTGGGGGACGGCTGCCTACGAGCAGTACTTC.

The chain couples TRBV20-1 to TRBJ1-5; 7 bases map to TRBD1. V lost 6 bases, J lost 6 bases, and 5 bases stayed unmatched. CDR1 and CDR2 from the germline V gene are DFQATT and SNEGSKA (reference sequence). The CDR3 contains 12 residues. CDR3 in DNA: TGCAGTGCCAAACAGGGGACTCAGCCCCAGCATTTT. This translates into CSAKQGTQPQHF.